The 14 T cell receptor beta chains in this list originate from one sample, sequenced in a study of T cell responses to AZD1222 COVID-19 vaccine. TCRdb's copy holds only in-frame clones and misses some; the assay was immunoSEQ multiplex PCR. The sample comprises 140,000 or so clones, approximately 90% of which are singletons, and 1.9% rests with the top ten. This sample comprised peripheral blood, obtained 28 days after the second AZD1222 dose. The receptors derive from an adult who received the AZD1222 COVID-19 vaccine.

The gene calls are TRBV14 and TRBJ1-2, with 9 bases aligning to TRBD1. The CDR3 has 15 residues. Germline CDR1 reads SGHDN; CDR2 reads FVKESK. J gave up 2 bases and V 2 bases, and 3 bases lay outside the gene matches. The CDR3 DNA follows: TGTGCCAGCAGCCAACTACAGGGGGCCAACTATGGCTACACCTTC. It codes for CASSQLQGANYGYTF. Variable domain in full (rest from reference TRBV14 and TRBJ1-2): EAGVTQFPSHSVIEKGQTVTLRCDPISGHDNLYWYRRVMGKEIKFLLHFVKESKQDESGMPNNRFLAERTGGTYSTLKVQPAELEDSGVYFCASSQLQGANYGYTFGSGTRLTVV.

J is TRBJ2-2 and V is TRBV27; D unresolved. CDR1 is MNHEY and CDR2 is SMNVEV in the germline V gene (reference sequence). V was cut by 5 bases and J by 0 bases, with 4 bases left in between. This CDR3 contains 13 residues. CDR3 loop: CASSASNTGELFF. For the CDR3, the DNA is TGTGCCAGCAGTGCCTCGAACACCGGGGAGCTGTTTTTT.

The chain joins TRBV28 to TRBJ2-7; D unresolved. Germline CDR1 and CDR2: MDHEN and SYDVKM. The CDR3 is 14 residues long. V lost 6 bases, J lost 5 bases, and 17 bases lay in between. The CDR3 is CASSRPTSANEQYF. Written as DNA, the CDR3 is TGTGCCAGCAGCCGCCCCACTTCGGCTAACGAGCAGTACTTC.

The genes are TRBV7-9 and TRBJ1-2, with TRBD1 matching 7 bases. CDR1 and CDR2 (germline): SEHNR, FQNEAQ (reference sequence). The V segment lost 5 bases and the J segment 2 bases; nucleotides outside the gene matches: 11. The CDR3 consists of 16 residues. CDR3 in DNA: TGTGCCAGCAGCCTGCGACGGACAGGACAGAACTATGGCTACACCTTC. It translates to CASSLRRTGQNYGYTF.

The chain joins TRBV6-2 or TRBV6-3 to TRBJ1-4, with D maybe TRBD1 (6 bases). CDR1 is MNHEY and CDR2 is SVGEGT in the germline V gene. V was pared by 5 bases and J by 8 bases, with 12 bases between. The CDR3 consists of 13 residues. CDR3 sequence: CASSLQGTEKLFF. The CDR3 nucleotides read TGTGCCAGCAGTCTGCAGGGGACCGAAAAACTGTTTTTT.

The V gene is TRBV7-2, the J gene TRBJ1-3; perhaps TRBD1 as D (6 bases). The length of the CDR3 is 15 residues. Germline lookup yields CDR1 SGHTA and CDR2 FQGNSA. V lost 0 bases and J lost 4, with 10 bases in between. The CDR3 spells CASSLAGGAGNTIYF. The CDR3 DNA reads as TGTGCCAGCAGCTTAGCAGGGGGAGCAGGAAACACCATATATTTT.

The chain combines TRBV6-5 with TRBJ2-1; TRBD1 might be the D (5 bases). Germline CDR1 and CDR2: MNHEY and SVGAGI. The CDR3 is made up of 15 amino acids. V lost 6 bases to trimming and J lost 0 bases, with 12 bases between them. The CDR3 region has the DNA TGTGCCAGCAGCAAGGGTACAGGCTCCTACAATGAGCAGTTCTTC. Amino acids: CASSKGTGSYNEQFF.

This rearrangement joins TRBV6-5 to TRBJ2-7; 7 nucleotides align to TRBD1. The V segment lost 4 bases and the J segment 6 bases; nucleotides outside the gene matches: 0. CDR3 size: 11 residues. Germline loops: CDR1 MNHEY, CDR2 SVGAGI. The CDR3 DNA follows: TGTGCCAGCAGTTCAGGGGGCGAGCAGTACTTC. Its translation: CASSSGGEQYF.

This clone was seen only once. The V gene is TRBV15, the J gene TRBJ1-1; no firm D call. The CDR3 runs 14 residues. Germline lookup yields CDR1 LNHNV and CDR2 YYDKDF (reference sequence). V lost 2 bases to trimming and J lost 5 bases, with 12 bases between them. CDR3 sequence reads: CATSRKGTPTEAFF. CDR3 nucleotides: TGTGCCACCAGCAGAAAGGGAACCCCAACTGAAGCTTTCTTT.

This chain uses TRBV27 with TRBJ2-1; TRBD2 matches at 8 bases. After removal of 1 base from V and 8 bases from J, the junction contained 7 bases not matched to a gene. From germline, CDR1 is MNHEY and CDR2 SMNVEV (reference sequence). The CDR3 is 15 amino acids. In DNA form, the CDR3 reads TGTGCCAGCAGTTTATATACGGGAGGGCTGCATGAGCAGTTCTTC. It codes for CASSLYTGGLHEQFF.

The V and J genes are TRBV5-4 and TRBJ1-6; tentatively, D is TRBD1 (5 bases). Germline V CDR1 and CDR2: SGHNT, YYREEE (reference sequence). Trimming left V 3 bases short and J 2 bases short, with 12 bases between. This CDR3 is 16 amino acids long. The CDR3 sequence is CASSSGTGTYNSPLHF. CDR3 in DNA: TGTGCCAGCAGCTCGGGGACCGGGACCTATAATTCACCCCTCCACTTT.

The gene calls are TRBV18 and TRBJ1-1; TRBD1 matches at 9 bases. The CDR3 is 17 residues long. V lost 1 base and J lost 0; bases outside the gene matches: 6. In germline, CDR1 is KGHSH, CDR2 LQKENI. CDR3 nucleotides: TGTGCCAGCTCACCACTACCGGGACAGGGTATGAACACTGAAGCTTTCTTT. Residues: CASSPLPGQGMNTEAFF. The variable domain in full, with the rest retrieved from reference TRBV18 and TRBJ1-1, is NAGVMQNPRHLVRRRGQEARLRCSPMKGHSHVYWYRQLPEEGLKFMVYLQKENIIDESGMPKERFSAEFPKEGPSILRIQQVVRGDSAAYFCASSPLPGQGMNTEAFFGQGTRLTVV.

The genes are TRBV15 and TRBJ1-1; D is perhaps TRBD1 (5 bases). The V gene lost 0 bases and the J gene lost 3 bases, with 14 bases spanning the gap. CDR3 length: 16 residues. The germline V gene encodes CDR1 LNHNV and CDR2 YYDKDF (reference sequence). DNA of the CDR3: TGTGCCACCAGCAGAGATCGAATCCGGGGGGACACTGAAGCTTTCTTT. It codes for CATSRDRIRGDTEAFF.

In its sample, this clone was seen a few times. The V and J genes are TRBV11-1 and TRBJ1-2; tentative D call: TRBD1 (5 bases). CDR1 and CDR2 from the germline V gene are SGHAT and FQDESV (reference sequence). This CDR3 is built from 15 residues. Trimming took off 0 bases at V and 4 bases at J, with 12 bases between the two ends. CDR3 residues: CASSLASGTGYGYTF. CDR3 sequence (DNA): TGTGCCAGCAGCTTAGCATCCGGGACTGGCTATGGCTACACCTTC.